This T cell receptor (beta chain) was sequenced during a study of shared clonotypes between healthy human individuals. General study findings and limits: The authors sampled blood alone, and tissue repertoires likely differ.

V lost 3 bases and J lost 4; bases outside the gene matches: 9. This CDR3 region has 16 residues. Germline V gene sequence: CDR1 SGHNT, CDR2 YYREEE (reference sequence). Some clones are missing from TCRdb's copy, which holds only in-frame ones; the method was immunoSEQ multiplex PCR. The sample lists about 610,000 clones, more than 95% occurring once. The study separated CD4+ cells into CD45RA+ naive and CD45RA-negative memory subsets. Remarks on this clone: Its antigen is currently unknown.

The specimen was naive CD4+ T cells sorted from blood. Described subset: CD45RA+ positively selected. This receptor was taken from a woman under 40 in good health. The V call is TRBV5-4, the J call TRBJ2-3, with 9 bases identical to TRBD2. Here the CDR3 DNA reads TGTGCCAGCAGCTCCCGTTTAGCGGGAGATGCAGATACGCAGTATTTT. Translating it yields CASSSRLAGDADTQYF.